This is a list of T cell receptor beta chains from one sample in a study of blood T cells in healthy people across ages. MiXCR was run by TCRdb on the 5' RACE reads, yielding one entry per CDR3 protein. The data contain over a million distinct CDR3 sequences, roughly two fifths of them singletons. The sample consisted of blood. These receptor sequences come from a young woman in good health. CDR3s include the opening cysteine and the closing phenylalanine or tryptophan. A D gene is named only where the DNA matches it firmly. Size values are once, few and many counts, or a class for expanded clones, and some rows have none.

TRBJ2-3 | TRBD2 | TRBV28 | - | TGTGCCAGCAGTCCGGGACTAGCGGGAGTCTGGTTCAATACGCAGTATTTT | CASSPGLAGVWFNTQYF
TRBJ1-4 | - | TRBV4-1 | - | TGCGCCAGCAGCCGCACACAGGGTCCAACTCATGAAAAACTGTTTTTT | CASSRTQGPTHEKLFF
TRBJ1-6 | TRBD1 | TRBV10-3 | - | TGTGCCATCAGTGTTCCCCCGGGACAGGGGGTCTATAATTCACCCCTCCACTTT | CAISVPPGQGVYNSPLHF
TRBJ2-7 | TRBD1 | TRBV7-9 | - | TGTGCCGGCAGCTTTACCGGGACAGGGCCATTCTCCTACGAGCAGTACTTC | CAGSFTGTGPFSYEQYF
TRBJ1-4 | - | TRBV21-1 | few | TGTGCCAGCAGCAAGGGGGACAGCCGGTATGAAAAACTGTTTTTT | CASSKGDSRYEKLFF
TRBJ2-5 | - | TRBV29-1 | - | TGCAGCGGGAATTTAGTAGGGCAAGAGACCCAGTACTTC | CSGNLVGQETQYF
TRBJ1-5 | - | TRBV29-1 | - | TGCAGCGTTCTGGAACAGAACAATCAGCCCCAGCATTTT | CSVLEQNNQPQHF
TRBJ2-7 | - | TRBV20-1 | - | TGCAGTGCTAGAGATCGTGACGACAGCATTTACGAGCAGTACTTC | CSARDRDDSIYEQYF
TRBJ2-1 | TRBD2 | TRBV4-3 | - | TGCGCCAGCAGCCAAGAACGAGCAAGGACTAGCGGGGGGTACTACAATGAGCAGTTCTTC | CASSQERARTSGGYYNEQFF
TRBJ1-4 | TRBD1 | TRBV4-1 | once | TGCGCCAGCAGCCAAGGGACTCAGGGGGCGGTTGAAAAACTGTTTTTT | CASSQGTQGAVEKLFF
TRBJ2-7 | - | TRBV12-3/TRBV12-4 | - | TGTGCCAGCACCTTTGAGAAATGGAGCAGTGGGGCCGACGGTTCCTACAATGAGCAGTACTTC | CASTFEKWSSGADGSYNEQYF
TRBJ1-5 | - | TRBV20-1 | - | TGCAGTGCTAATCCCAGGGGCAATCAGCCCCAGCATTTT | CSANPRGNQPQHF
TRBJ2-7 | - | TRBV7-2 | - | TGTGCCAGCAGCCCATCCGGGACCGCTTTCTACGAGCAGTACTTC | CASSPSGTAFYEQYF
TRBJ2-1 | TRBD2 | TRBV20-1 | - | TGCAGTGCTAGGAAGAGCGGGAGCGGCTCCTACAATGAGCAGTTCTTC | CSARKSGSGSYNEQFF
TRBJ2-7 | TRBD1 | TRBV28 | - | TGTGCCAGCAAATTGGGGGCGACAGGGTCTTACGACGAGCAGTACTTC | CASKLGATGSYDEQYF
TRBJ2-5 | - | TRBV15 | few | TGTGCCACCAGCAGAGGACAGAGGACATACCAAGAGACCCAGTACTTC | CATSRGQRTYQETQYF
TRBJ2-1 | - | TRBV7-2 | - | TGTGCCAGCAGCCGCAGGGGATCTACATGCAATGAGCAGTTCTTC | CASSRRGSTCNEQFF